The 4 T cell receptor beta chains in this list originate from one sample, sequenced in a study of esophageal squamous cell carcinoma tumors. After a first PCR with P20EA plus a TCR alpha or TCR beta constant-region primer, a nested PCR used CA2 or CB2. Unbiased adaptor ligation RT-PCR amplified the TCR genes, and a polyT18-containing BSL-18E primer primed reverse transcription. TCRdb called the 5' RACE reads again in MiXCR, with one record for every CDR3 protein. The sample holds around 1,200 distinct CDR3 sequences, around an eighth seen once. The material sequenced was tumor tissue. All receptors come from a man between 45 and 85 years old with esophageal squamous cell carcinoma.

This clonotype is termed medium-sized. The V call is TRBV28, the J call TRBJ2-6; possibly TRBD2 for D (5 bases). The CDR3 loop spans 15 amino acids. Trimming stripped 2 bases from V and 1 base from J, with 6 bases between. Germline V CDR1 and CDR2: MDHEN, SYDVKM. CDR3 nucleotides: TGTGCCAGCAGTTTAGCGGGTTCTGGGGCCAACGTCCTGACTTTC. Its translation is CASSLAGSGANVLTF.

This clonotype is classed as medium-sized (0.01 to 0.1%). The chain has TRBV20-1 and TRBJ2-2; 8 bases agree with TRBD2. The germline CDR1 and CDR2 sequences are DFQATT and SNEGSKA (reference sequence). The CDR3 has 17 amino acids. The ends lost 6 bases at V and 4 bases at J; junction bases unmatched: 16. This CDR3 is CSASFSGKARGTGELFF. The CDR3 region has the DNA TGCAGTGCCTCGTTTAGCGGGAAGGCGCGTGGCACCGGGGAGCTGTTTTTT.

This clonotype is medium-sized (0.01 to 0.1%). V and J are TRBV6-2 or TRBV6-3 and TRBJ1-4; D not resolved. V was pared by 2 bases and J by 15 bases, with 13 bases between. This CDR3 comprises 12 residues. CDR1 and CDR2 (germline): MNHEY, SVGEGT. Written as DNA, the CDR3 is TGTGCCAGCAGTTACGAGGCAATGCGTGTGTTTTTT. This gives the protein CASSYEAMRVFF.

By share of the sample, this clonotype is large. This chain joins TRBV29-1 and TRBJ2-1; TRBD2 might be the D (8 bases). CDR3 length: 17 amino acids. Germline values: CDR1 SQVTM, CDR2 ANQGSEA. Trimming pared 1 base from V and 10 bases from J, leaving 26 bases between. CDR3 DNA sequence: TGCAGCGTTGAAGTCGCACCGGGACTAGGGGGCTTATGGGAGCAGTTCTTC. Translation gives CSVEVAPGLGGLWEQFF.